This T cell receptor (beta chain) emerged from a study of CD8 T cells in ankylosing spondylitis. Study outcomes and limitations: CD8+ by phenotype, disease-linked clones were relatively rare in peripheral blood. Disease-associated clones were reportedly significantly overrepresented in matched ankylosing spondylitis synovial fluid. Reactive arthritis synovial fluid and blood were previously reported to contain some motif variants. Blood from ankylosing spondylitis patients appeared to carry a characteristic roughly 8-variant TCR beta motif.

For this clonotype: Its antigen is undetermined.

In making TCR beta libraries, quantitative 5'-RACE with molecular barcodes was used. TCRdb re-analysed the 5' RACE reads in MiXCR, keeping a single row per CDR3 protein. The repertoire includes about 220,000 distinct CDR3 sequences, approximately 16% of them detected once, and under 55% sits in the top ten. The length of the CDR3 is 13 residues. V gave up 2 bases and J gave up 8 bases, with 10 bases separating them. From germline, CDR1 is KGHDR and CDR2 SFDVKD. Sequenced sample: blood, either unsorted or a sorted T cell fraction (not recorded which). This TCR was recovered from a male donor with ankylosing spondylitis. This sequence joins TRBV24-1 and TRBJ2-3; D unclear. CDR3 protein: CATSDSPIGTQYF. CDR3 coding DNA: TGTGCCACCAGTGATTCGCCTATTGGTACGCAGTATTTT.